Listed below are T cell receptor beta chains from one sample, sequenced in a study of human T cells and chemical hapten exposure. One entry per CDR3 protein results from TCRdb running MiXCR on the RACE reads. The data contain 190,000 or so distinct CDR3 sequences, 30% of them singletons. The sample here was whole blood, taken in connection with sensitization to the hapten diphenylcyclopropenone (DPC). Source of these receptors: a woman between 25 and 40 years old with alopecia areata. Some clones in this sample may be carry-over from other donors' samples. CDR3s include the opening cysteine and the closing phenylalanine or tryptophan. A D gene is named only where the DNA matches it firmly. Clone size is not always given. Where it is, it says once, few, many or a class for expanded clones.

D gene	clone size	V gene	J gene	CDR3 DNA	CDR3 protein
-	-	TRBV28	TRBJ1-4	TGTGCCAGCAAAGAACAGGGAAGGGAAAAACTGTTTTTT	CASKEQGREKLFF
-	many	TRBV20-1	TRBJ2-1	TGCAGTGCTCCTCAAGGTTGGAACAATGAGCAGTTCTTC	CSAPQGWNNEQFF
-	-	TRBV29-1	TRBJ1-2	TGCAGCGTTGAAGGGGCAGTAGCTAACTATGGCTACACCTTC	CSVEGAVANYGYTF
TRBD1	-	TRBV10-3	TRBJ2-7	TGTGCCATCAGACCCGACAGGGGGTTTGGGGAGCAGTACTTC	CAIRPDRGFGEQYF
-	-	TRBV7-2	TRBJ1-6	TGTGCCAGCAGCTTAATGCTCTGGGGGACCAATTCACCCCTCCACTTT	CASSLMLWGTNSPLHF
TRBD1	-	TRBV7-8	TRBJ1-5	TGTGCCAGCAGCTTAGGGACAGGGGATACTCAGCCCCAGCATTTT	CASSLGTGDTQPQHF
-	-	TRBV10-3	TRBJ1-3	TGTGCCATCAGTGAGTTCTCACCCCAACAGCTGCCAGTTACTGGAAACACCATATATTTT	CAISEFSPQQLPVTGNTIYF
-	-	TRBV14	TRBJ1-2	TGTGCCAGCACGCCCGGGGGAAACTGGGGCTACACCTTC	CASTPGGNWGYTF
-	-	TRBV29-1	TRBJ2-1	TGCAGTTTACCAGGTAAAAACCCCAATGAGCAGTTCTTC	CSLPGKNPNEQFF
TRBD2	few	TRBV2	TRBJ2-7	TGTGCCAGCTACGACCCCCTCGCGGGAGGGCCTAACGAGCAGTACTTC	CASYDPLAGGPNEQYF
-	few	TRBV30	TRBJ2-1	TGTGCCTGGAGTAGCCCGTGGTCCGACGGGTTCAATGAGCAGTTCTTC	CAWSSPWSDGFNEQFF
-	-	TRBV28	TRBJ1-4	TGTGCCAGCAGTTTGGCGGTTGCAACTAATGAAAAACTGTTTTTT	CASSLAVATNEKLFF
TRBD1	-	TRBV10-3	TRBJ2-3	TGTGCCATCAGTGAACCGGGACAGGGCACAGATACGCAGTATTTT	CAISEPGQGTDTQYF
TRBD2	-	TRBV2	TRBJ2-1	TGTGCCAGCAGCGTAGCGGGGGTAAATGAGCAGTTCTTC	CASSVAGVNEQFF
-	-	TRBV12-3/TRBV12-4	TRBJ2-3	TGTGCCAGCAGAGCCGTGGATACGCAGTATTTT	CASRAVDTQYF
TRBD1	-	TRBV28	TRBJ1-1	TGTGCCAGCAGCCGCGACAGGGGCACTGAAGCTTTCTTT	CASSRDRGTEAFF
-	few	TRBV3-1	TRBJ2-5	TGTGCCAGCAGCCAAACACTAGCTGTACAAGAGACCCAGTACTTC	CASSQTLAVQETQYF
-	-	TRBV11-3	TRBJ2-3	TGTGCCAGCAGCTCCCCGGGCGCAGATACGCAGTATTTT	CASSSPGADTQYF
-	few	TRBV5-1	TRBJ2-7	TGCGCCAGCAGCTTGTATGGGGTGGAGCAGTACTTC	CASSLYGVEQYF
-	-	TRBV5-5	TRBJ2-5	TGTGCCAGCACCTTGGCGGGCCAAGAGACCCAGTACTTC	CASTLAGQETQYF
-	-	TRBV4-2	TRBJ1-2	TGTGCCAGCAGCCAAGACGGCTATGGCTACACCTTC	CASSQDGYGYTF
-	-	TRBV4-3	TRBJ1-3	TGCGCCAGCAGCCAAGACGGGGGGCCTGGAAACACCATATATTTT	CASSQDGGPGNTIYF
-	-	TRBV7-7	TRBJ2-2	TGTGCTAGCAGCCTTACCGGGACGGTGAACACCGGGGAGCTGTTTTTT	CASSLTGTVNTGELFF
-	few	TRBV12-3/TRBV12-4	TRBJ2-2	TGTGCCAGCACCCCCAGGCGGGGTTTGTCCGGGGAGCTGTTTTTT	CASTPRRGLSGELFF
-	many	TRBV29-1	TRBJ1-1	TGCAGCGTGGGGGGACAGAACACTGAAGCTTTCTTT	CSVGGQNTEAFF
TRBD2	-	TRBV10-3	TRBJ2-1	TGTGCCACGGTGACTAGCGGGAGCTCCTACAATGAGCAGTTCTTC	CATVTSGSSYNEQFF
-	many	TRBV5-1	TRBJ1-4	TGCGCCAGCAGCTTCGCAGGGTCGGAAAAACTGTTTTTT	CASSFAGSEKLFF
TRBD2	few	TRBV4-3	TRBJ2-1	TGCGCCAGCAGCGCCGGGACTAATTTTTACAATGAGCAGTTCTTC	CASSAGTNFYNEQFF
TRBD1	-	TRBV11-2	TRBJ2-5	TGTGCCAGCAGCAAGGACAGGGGGCGGGAGACCCAGTACTTC	CASSKDRGRETQYF
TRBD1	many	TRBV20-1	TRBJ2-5	TGCAGTGCTGTGACAGGGGAGACCCAGTACTTC	CSAVTGETQYF
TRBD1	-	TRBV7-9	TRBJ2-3	TGTGCCAGCAGCCAGCTAAAAGGGGGCTTAACGACAGATACGCAGTATTTT	CASSQLKGGLTTDTQYF
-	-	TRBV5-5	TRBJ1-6	TGTGCCAGCAGCTTTTTTGGGTCACCCCTCCACTTT	CASSFFGSPLHF
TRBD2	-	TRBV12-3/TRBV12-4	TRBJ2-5	TGTGCCAGCAGTTTTTCCTCTAGCGGCCAAGAGACCCAGTACTTC	CASSFSSSGQETQYF
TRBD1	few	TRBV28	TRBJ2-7	TGTGCCAGCAGTAAGTCACCGGGACAGGGGTCCTACGAGCAGTACTTC	CASSKSPGQGSYEQYF
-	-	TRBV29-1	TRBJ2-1	TGCAGCGTTGAAGATCCACAGGCCTTCAGGGGTGAGCAGTTCTTC	CSVEDPQAFRGEQFF
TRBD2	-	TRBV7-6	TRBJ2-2	TGTGCCAGCAGCCGAAGCGTCCCGGGAGGAACCGGGGAGCTGTTTTTT	CASSRSVPGGTGELFF
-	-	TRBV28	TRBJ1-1	TGTGCCAGCAGTTTTTATGGTCCTATGAACACTGAAGCTTTCTTT	CASSFYGPMNTEAFF
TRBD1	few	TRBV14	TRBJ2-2	TGTGCCAGCAGCCAACGTTACGGGACAGTTTTTAACGGGGAGCTGTTTTTT	CASSQRYGTVFNGELFF
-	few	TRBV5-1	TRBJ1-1	TGCGCCAGCAGCTTGGGTGGCAGGGAACGCACTGAAGCTTTCTTT	CASSLGGRERTEAFF
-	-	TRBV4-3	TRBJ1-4	TGCGCCAGCAGCCAGGAGGGGCGGGGGGCTGAAAAACTGTTTTTT	CASSQEGRGAEKLFF
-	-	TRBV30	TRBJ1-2	TGTGCCTGGAAAATGTTAAATGGGGACTCTACCTTC	CAWKMLNGDSTF
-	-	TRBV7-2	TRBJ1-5	TGTGCCAGCAGCTTAGGACAGGTCAACCACAATCAGCCCCAGCATTTT	CASSLGQVNHNQPQHF